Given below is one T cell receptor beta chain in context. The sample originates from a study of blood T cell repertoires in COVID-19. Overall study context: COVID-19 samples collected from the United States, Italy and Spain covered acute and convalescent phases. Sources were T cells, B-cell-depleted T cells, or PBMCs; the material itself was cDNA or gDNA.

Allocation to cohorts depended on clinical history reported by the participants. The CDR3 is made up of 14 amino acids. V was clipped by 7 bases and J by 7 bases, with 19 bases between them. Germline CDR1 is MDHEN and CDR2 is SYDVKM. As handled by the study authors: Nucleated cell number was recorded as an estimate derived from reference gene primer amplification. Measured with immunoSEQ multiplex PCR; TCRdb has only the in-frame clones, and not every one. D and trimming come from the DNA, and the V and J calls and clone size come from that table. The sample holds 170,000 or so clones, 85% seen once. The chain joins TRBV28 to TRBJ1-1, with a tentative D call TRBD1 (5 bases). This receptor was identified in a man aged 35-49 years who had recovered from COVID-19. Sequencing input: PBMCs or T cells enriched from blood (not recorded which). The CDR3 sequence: CASNMGGLGGEAFF. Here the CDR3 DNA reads TGTGCCAGCAACATGGGAGGGTTGGGGGGTGAAGCTTTCTTT.